This T cell receptor beta chain emerged from a study of brain T cells in children with intractable seizures (dated by TCRdb to the early 2020s). Notes on the research overall: As a first screen for immune gene transcripts, resected brain tissue from about 53 pediatric epilepsy surgery cases was run on a NanoString immunology panel. Among the approximately 12 selected surgery cases, eight also had pre-surgery blood sequenced, leaving four with brain tissue only.

Read against the paper, the sample's time point label means: blood from clinic visit 5 months post-surgery; TSC patient then seizure free. The surgery cases that showed the highest brain T cell transcript signatures were chosen for TCR beta chain sequencing of brain tissue, and of blood when it was available. Before surgery, patients had received at least one anti-epileptic drug. TCR-sequenced patients were children with drug-resistant epilepsy due to tuberous sclerosis complex, focal cortical dysplasia, Rasmussen encephalitis or hemimegalencephaly. Bulk genomic DNA was isolated from unsorted brain tissue and whole blood using the Monarch genomic DNA purification kit. Paper-wide results and their limitations: The patients' HCMV serostatus was not known, and viral specificity was inferred solely from CDR3 sequence similarity. Because sequencing depth was different between pre-surgery and post-surgery blood, clones absent from the pre-surgery sample may reflect undersampling.

TCR beta chain sequences were generated from genomic DNA using the immunoSEQ assay. The study's own analysis went as follows. CDR3 sequences that did not begin with the conserved framework cysteine at position 104 were removed by hand. To get clonality, the normalized Shannon's Diversity Index was subtracted from one, giving values from 0 (maximal diversity) to 1 (oligoclonal). Chi-squared comparison-of-proportions tests assessed whether the same CDR3 differed in frequency between samples, such as brain versus blood. Public clonotypes were identified through searches of immuneACCESS, and similarity to known antiviral clonotypes was evaluated with the VDJdb browser. In its TCRdb copy, this immuneACCESS table keeps in-frame sequences only and misses some clones. Where compared with another copy, unresolved V genes explain less than half of these, and the others have no known cause. That table supplies the V and J calls and clone size; D and trimming were determined from the DNA. The sample contains approximately 330,000 clones, 93% of them found a single time. 4.5% to 7% of the sample is in the top ten clones.

On this clone itself: Its antigen remains undetermined. The sample holds no much larger clone one base away, and base qualities are not on file.

Reading the germline V gene gives CDR1 SGHVS and CDR2 FNYEAQ. V and J lose 5 bases and 5 bases, and a span of 18 bases separates them. From its cysteine to its phenylalanine, the CDR3 spans 15 amino acids. The DNA shown is the 45-base CDR3, in frame from base 1. The receptor comes from a boy in the first two years of life with tuberous sclerosis and intractable seizures. The rearrangement combines TRBV7-6 with TRBJ1-1, with no confident D gene call. Sequenced material: peripheral blood, taken roughly 5 months after surgery. The DNA is as follows: TGTGCCAGCAGCCTATTTGCGGGGATTGGGACTGAAGCTTTCTTT. It codes for CASSLFAGIGTEAFF.